The clone carrying this T cell receptor beta chain was seen many times. This sample stems from a study of early T cells in non-severe SARS-CoV-2 infection. CDR3 size: 16 residues. Trimming shortened V by 8 bases and J by 2 bases, and 22 bases separated the two germline ends. CDR1 MNHEY and CDR2 SMNVEV come from the germline V gene (reference sequence). MiXCR, applied by TCRdb to the 5' RACE reads, yields one record per CDR3 protein. The sample holds approximately 99,000 distinct CDR3 sequences; 9% to 14% are singletons and the top ten take less than 3.5%. The chain joins TRBV27 to TRBJ2-7; D might be TRBD1 (6 bases). Specimen: whole blood. This TCR was recovered from an adult who was a healthcare worker with PCR-confirmed SARS-CoV-2 infection or an uninfected control (not recorded which). The CDR3, as DNA: TGTGCCAGCGCCGAGGGGGTAGCTGACGCCCCCTACGAGCAGTACTTC. It specifies CASAEGVADAPYEQYF.